The sequence of this T cell receptor beta chain was determined in a study of OX40 agonist ivuxolimab in advanced cancers. Study information: Recorded diagnoses for dose-escalation patients were hepatocellular carcinoma, melanoma, renal cell or head and neck cancer.

Broader study findings: The study found among the lowest clonal expansion in partial responders at 0.1-3.0 mg/kg. Both blood CD4+ and CD8+ T cells showed clonal growth by week 6 at 0.1 to 3.0 mg/kg.

Sequenced by immunoSEQ multiplex PCR; TCRdb stores in-frame clones only, minus some. The sample has more than 45,000 clones, nearly 85% seen once. This clone appeared once. Its matching antigen is unknown. CDR3 size: 16 residues. Deletions cut 1 base from V and 5 bases from J, with 12 bases between. CDR1 is SGHTA and CDR2 is FQGNSA in the germline V gene. Sampling times: baseline, cycle 4 day 1, cycle 7 day 1. The receptor comes from an adult with an advanced solid tumor such as melanoma, head and neck, liver or kidney cancer. The material was CD4+ or CD8+ T cells sorted from blood, obtained in a trial of the OX40 agonist ivuxolimab. The rearrangement uses TRBV7-2 and TRBJ1-6; possibly TRBD1 for D (6 bases). CDR3 nucleotides: TGTGCCAGCAGCTTAGAAGTCACAGGGAATAATTCACCCCTCCACTTT. As protein: CASSLEVTGNNSPLHF.